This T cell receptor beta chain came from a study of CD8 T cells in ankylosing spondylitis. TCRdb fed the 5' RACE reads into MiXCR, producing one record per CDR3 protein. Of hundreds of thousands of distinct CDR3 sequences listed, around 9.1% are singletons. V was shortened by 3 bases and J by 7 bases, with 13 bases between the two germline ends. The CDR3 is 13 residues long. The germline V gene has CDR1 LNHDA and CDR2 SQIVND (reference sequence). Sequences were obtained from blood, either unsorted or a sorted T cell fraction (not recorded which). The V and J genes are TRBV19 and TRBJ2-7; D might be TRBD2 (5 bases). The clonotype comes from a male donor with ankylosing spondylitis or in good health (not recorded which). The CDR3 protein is CASSMATSGEQYF. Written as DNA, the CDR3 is TGTGCCAGTAGTATGGCAACCTCGGGAGAGCAGTACTTC.